The entry that follows covers one TCR beta chain sequence. Data came from immunoSEQ multiplex PCR; TCRdb stores just in-frame clones and leaves some out. The repertoire has 20,000 to 25,000 clones, 80% of them found once; the top ten carry 55% to 75%. The sample belongs to a study of blood T cell repertoires in COVID-19. The sequenced sample consisted of peripheral blood. The receptor was isolated from an elderly woman with acute or convalescent COVID-19.

CDR3 region: CASSPDRGQFTDTQYF. CDR3 coding DNA: TGCGCCAGCAGCCCGGACAGGGGGCAGTTTACAGATACGCAGTATTTT. The J gene is TRBJ2-3, the V gene TRBV5-1, with 11 bases lining up with TRBD1. Germline CDR1 and CDR2: SGHRS and YFSETQ. V lost 4 bases, J lost 3 bases, and 7 bases stayed unmatched. The CDR3 has 16 residues.